A selection of T cell receptor beta chains follows, all from one sample in a study of human T cells and chemical hapten exposure. TCRdb passed the RACE reads through MiXCR, listing each CDR3 protein once. The table includes approximately 82,000 distinct CDR3 sequences, about 6.6% detected once. The specimen comprised whole blood, sampled in connection with sensitization to the hapten diphenylcyclopropenone (DPC). These receptors were collected from a woman in her twenties or thirties with alopecia areata. Some clones in this sample may be carry-over from other donors' samples. Both conserved end residues are part of each CDR3. D genes are given only for firm matches. For some rows the clone size is stated as once, few or many, or as a class when expanded; others skip it.

CASSPWTGGVNEQFF	TGTGCCAGCTCACCGTGGACAGGGGGTGTCAATGAGCAGTTCTTC	TRBD1	TRBV18	-	15	TRBJ2-1
CASSRRQGTDTQYF	TGTGCCAGCAGTCGAAGACAGGGGACAGATACGCAGTATTTT	TRBD1	TRBV6-5	many	14	TRBJ2-3
CASSLAAGARVSTDTQYF	TGTGCCAGCAGCTTGGCCGCAGGAGCCAGAGTTAGCACAGATACGCAGTATTTT	-	TRBV5-6	many	18	TRBJ2-3
CASSLSEGSLGGANVLTF	TGTGCCAGCAGCTTAAGTGAGGGATCTCTTGGTGGGGCCAACGTCCTGACTTTC	-	TRBV7-6	many	18	TRBJ2-6
CASSLGVNMEKLFF	TGTGCCAGCAGTCTCGGGGTAAATATGGAAAAACTGTTTTTT	-	TRBV12-3/TRBV12-4	-	14	TRBJ1-4
CAWSEQANTEAFF	TGTGCCTGGAGTGAACAGGCGAACACTGAAGCTTTCTTT	-	TRBV30	-	13	TRBJ1-1
CASSEMVSNTEAFF	TGTGCCAGCAGTGAAATGGTGTCGAACACTGAAGCTTTCTTT	-	TRBV2	many	14	TRBJ1-1
CSVDAPGQGGYTF	TGCAGCGTTGATGCCCCGGGACAGGGAGGCTACACCTTC	TRBD1	TRBV29-1	many	13	TRBJ1-2
CASSVYGGGVNEQFF	TGTGCCAGCAGCGTATACGGAGGCGGGGTAAATGAGCAGTTCTTC	-	TRBV9	-	15	TRBJ2-1
CSARVGGGTTDTQYF	TGCAGTGCTAGAGTGGGCGGGGGGACCACAGATACGCAGTATTTT	TRBD2	TRBV20-1	many	15	TRBJ2-3
CSGTQGDTEAFF	TGCAGCGGGACCCAGGGGGACACTGAAGCTTTCTTT	TRBD1	TRBV29-1	many	12	TRBJ1-1
CASGLTPYEQYF	TGTGCTAGTGGTTTGACTCCCTACGAGCAGTACTTC	-	TRBV12-5	many	12	TRBJ2-7
CAIRPGQGRYEQYF	TGTGCCATCAGGCCGGGACAGGGACGGTACGAGCAGTACTTC	TRBD1	TRBV10-3	-	14	TRBJ2-7
CAISLTSAGGAKNEQFF	TGTGCCATCAGCCTTACCTCGGCCGGGGGGGCCAAAAATGAGCAGTTCTTC	TRBD2	TRBV10-3	-	17	TRBJ2-1
CSVDGVGVRKLFF	TGCAGCGTTGACGGCGTGGGGGTCAGAAAACTGTTTTTT	-	TRBV29-1	-	13	TRBJ1-4
CASSPEYSNQPQHF	TGTGCCAGCAGTCCGGAGTATAGCAATCAGCCCCAGCATTTT	-	TRBV6-1	many	14	TRBJ1-5
CASSQEDGIYSNQPQHF	TGTGCCAGCAGCCAAGAAGACGGGATTTATAGCAATCAGCCCCAGCATTTT	-	TRBV3-1	few	17	TRBJ1-5
CSASPGTDSNQPQHF	TGCAGCGCCTCCCCAGGGACAGATTCTAATCAGCCCCAGCATTTT	TRBD1	TRBV29-1	many	15	TRBJ1-5
CSYATGGYLDEQFF	TGCAGTTACGCTACAGGGGGATATTTGGATGAGCAGTTCTTC	TRBD1	TRBV20-1	many	14	TRBJ2-1
CASSQAGVGTEAFF	TGTGCCAGCAGCCAAGCGGGGGTAGGCACTGAAGCTTTCTTT	-	TRBV4-2	-	14	TRBJ1-1
CASRLGLYNEQFF	TGTGCCAGCAGGTTAGGGTTATACAATGAGCAGTTCTTC	-	TRBV2	many	13	TRBJ2-1
CASRRTTQYF	TGTGCCAGCAGAAGGACTACCCAGTATTTT	-	TRBV2	few	10	TRBJ2-3
CSARGLSGGVYNEQFF	TGCAGTGCTAGAGGGCTAAGCGGGGGGGTATACAATGAGCAGTTCTTC	TRBD2	TRBV20-1	many	16	TRBJ2-1
CASSYSAGTSKNIQYF	TGTGCCAGCAGTTACTCGGCCGGGACTAGCAAAAACATTCAGTACTTC	TRBD2	TRBV6-6	many	16	TRBJ2-4
CASSIGQEYEQYF	TGCGCCAGCAGCATAGGACAAGAATACGAGCAGTACTTC	-	TRBV5-1	few	13	TRBJ2-7
CASSEFGGGTDTQYF	TGTGCCAGCTCCGAGTTCGGGGGGGGTACAGATACGCAGTATTTT	TRBD2	TRBV7-8	-	15	TRBJ2-3
CASSPFRGRTNEKLFF	TGTGCCAGCAGCCCGTTCAGGGGGCGGACTAATGAAAAACTGTTTTTT	TRBD1	TRBV14	many	16	TRBJ1-4
CASSLGASIAGETQYF	TGTGCCAGCAGCTTAGGGGCCTCTATCGCGGGGGAGACCCAGTACTTC	-	TRBV11-1	many	16	TRBJ2-5
CSARDLRKGDSYEQYF	TGCAGTGCTAGAGATCTTAGAAAGGGCGATTCCTACGAGCAGTACTTC	-	TRBV20-1	many	16	TRBJ2-7
CSAKQGLGEAFF	TGCAGTGCCAAACAGGGGTTGGGGGAAGCTTTCTTT	TRBD1	TRBV20-1	-	12	TRBJ1-1
CSVTPGRVGYTF	TGCAGCGTTACCCCTGGGAGGGTCGGCTACACCTTC	-	TRBV29-1	many	12	TRBJ1-2
CASSLRGATPNYGYTF	TGTGCCAGCAGCTTAAGGGGAGCTACTCCTAACTATGGCTACACCTTC	-	TRBV7-2	many	16	TRBJ1-2
CAISGGQTSLSNYGYTF	TGTGCCATCAGTGGGGGACAGACTTCCCTCTCTAACTATGGCTACACCTTC	TRBD1	TRBV10-3	many	17	TRBJ1-2
CSARQNGNTIYF	TGCAGTGCTCGACAAAACGGAAACACCATATATTTT	-	TRBV20-1	many	12	TRBJ1-3